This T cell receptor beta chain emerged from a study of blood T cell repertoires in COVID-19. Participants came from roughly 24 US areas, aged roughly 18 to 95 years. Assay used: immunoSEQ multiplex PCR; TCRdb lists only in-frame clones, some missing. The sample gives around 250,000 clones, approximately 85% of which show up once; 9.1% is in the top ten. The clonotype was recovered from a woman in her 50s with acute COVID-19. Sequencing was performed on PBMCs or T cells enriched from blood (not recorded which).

As DNA, the CDR3 is TGTGCCATCAGTGTTGTTTTGACAGGGCTTGAGCAGTACTTC. Translated: CAISVVLTGLEQYF. The chain carries TRBV10-3 and TRBJ2-7, with 7 bases that match TRBD1. The CDR3 length is 14 residues. Unmatched junction bases numbered 10, after V lost 4 bases and J lost 7 bases. Per the germline V gene, CDR1 is ENHRY and CDR2 is SYGVKD.